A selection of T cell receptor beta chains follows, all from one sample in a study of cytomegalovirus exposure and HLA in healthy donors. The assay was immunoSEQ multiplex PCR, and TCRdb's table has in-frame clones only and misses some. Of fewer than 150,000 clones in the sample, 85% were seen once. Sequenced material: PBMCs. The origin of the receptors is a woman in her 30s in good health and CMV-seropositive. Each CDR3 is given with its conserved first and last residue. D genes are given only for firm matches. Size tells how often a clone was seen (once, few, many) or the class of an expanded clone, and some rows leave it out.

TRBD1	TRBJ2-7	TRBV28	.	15	CASSTTGGGSYEQYF	TGTGCCAGCAGTACTACAGGGGGCGGGTCCTACGAGCAGTACTTC
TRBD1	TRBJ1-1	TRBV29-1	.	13	CSVRTGGGTEAFF	TGCAGCGTTAGGACAGGGGGCGGTACTGAAGCTTTCTTT
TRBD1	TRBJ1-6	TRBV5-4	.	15	CASSPGTGGDSPLHF	TGTGCCAGCAGCCCAGGGACAGGCGGTGATTCACCCCTCCACTTT
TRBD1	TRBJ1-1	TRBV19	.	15	CASSIGGQGNTEAFF	TGTGCCAGTAGTATAGGGGGACAGGGTAACACTGAAGCTTTCTTT
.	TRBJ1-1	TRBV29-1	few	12	CSAQGQARGAFF	TGCAGCGCCCAGGGGCAGGCAAGGGGGGCTTTCTTT
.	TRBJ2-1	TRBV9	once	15	CASSVRGVMGNEQFF	TGTGCCAGCAGCGTAAGGGGTGTTATGGGGAATGAGCAGTTCTTC
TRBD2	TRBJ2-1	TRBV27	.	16	CASTALAGGPSNEQFF	TGTGCCAGCACAGCGCTAGCGGGAGGGCCATCCAATGAGCAGTTCTTC
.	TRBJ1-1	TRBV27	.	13	CASSYLDSFEAFF	TGTGCCAGCAGTTACCTCGACAGTTTTGAAGCTTTCTTT
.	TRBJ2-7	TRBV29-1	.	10	CSGGNYEQYF	TGCAGCGGCGGAAACTACGAGCAGTACTTC
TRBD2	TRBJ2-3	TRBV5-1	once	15	CASSRGLAGEDTQYF	TGCGCCAGCAGCAGGGGACTAGCGGGAGAAGATACGCAGTATTTT
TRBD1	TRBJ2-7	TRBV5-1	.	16	CASSIEGTAVPYEQYF	TGCGCCAGCAGCATCGAAGGGACAGCGGTACCCTACGAGCAGTACTTC
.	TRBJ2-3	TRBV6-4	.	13	CASSVQGQDTQYF	TGTGCCAGCAGTGTTCAGGGGCAAGATACGCAGTATTTT
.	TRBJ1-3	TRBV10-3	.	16	CAISAPGRTSGNTIYF	TGTGCCATCAGTGCCCCGGGGAGGACCTCTGGAAACACCATATATTTT
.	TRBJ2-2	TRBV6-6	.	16	CASTSSDRINTGELFF	TGTGCCAGCACCTCCTCCGACAGGATTAACACCGGGGAGCTGTTTTTT
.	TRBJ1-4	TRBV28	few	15	CASSWRGLGNEKLFF	TGTGCCAGCAGTTGGCGGGGCTTGGGTAATGAAAAACTGTTTTTT
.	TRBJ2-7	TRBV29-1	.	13	CSVGGRASYEQYF	TGCAGCGTTGGAGGCAGGGCATCCTACGAGCAGTACTTC
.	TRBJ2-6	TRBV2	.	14	CASSGSSGANVLTF	TGTGCCAGCAGTGGATCTAGCGGGGCCAACGTCCTGACTTTC
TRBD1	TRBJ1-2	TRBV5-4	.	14	CASSPRDRTYGYTF	TGTGCCAGCAGCCCTCGGGACAGGACCTATGGCTACACCTTC
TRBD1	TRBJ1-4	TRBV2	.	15	CASSMTGTTNEKLFF	TGTGCCAGCAGTATGACAGGGACAACTAATGAAAAACTGTTTTTT
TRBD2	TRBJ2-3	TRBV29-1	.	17	CSVAGMGGGPGTDTQYF	TGCAGCGTGGCGGGGATGGGGGGAGGGCCGGGCACAGATACGCAGTATTTT
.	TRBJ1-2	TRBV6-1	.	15	CASSLPQEGPYGYTF	TGTGCCAGCAGCCTCCCACAGGAGGGTCCCTATGGCTACACCTTC
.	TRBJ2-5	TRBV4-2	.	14	CASSQEWAQETQYF	TGTGCCAGCAGCCAAGAGTGGGCCCAAGAGACCCAGTACTTC
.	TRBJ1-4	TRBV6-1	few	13	CASRGGVGEKLFF	TGTGCCTCCCGGGGGGGGGTTGGAGAAAAACTGTTTTTT
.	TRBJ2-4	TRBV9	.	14	CASSEDGGANIQYF	TGTGCCAGCAGCGAGGATGGGGGCGCGAACATTCAGTACTTC
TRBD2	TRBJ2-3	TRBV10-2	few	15	CASSEGLAGADTQYF	TGCGCCAGCAGTGAGGGACTAGCGGGAGCAGATACGCAGTATTTT
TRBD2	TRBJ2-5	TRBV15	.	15	CATSRWTSGQETQYF	TGTGCCACCAGCAGGTGGACTAGCGGCCAAGAGACCCAGTACTTC
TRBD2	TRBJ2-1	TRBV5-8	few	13	CASSFGGGNEQFF	TGTGCCAGCAGCTTCGGGGGGGGCAATGAGCAGTTCTTC
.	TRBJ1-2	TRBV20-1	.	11	CSASGVNGYTF	TGCAGTGCTTCAGGGGTAAATGGCTACACCTTC
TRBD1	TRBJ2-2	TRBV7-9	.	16	CASSSGTGELGGELFF	TGTGCCAGCAGCTCCGGGACAGGGGAATTAGGCGGGGAGCTGTTTTTT
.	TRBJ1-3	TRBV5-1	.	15	CASSPTISSGNTIYF	TGCGCCAGCAGCCCGACAATTTCCTCTGGAAACACCATATATTTT
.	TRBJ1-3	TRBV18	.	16	CASSPPKSGFGNTIYF	TGTGCCAGCTCACCACCGAAATCCGGGTTTGGAAACACCATATATTTT
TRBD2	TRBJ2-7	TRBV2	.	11	CASSGGGEQYF	TGTGCCAGCAGTGGGGGGGGTGAGCAGTACTTC
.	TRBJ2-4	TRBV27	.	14	CASSLGDSPNIQYF	TGTGCCAGCAGTTTGGGGGACTCTCCAAACATTCAGTACTTC
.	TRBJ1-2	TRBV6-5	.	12	CASSIDSYGYTF	TGTGCCAGCAGCATTGACAGCTATGGCTACACCTTC
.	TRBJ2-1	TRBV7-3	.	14	CASSLISGDNEQFF	TGTGCCAGCAGCTTAATCTCAGGGGACAATGAGCAGTTCTTC
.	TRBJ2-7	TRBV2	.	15	CASSEGGQGFEEQYF	TGTGCCAGCAGTGAAGGCGGGCAGGGGTTCGAGGAGCAGTACTTC
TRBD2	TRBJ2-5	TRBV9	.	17	CASSPGLAGAHGETQYF	TGTGCCAGCAGCCCAGGACTAGCGGGGGCCCACGGGGAGACCCAGTACTTC
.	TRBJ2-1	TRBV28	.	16	CASSLLEASSYNEQFF	TGTGCCAGCAGTTTACTTGAGGCGAGCTCCTACAATGAGCAGTTCTTC
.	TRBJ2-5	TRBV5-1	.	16	CASSLVIAPSQETQYF	TGCGCCAGCAGCTTGGTGATAGCGCCTAGTCAAGAGACCCAGTACTTC
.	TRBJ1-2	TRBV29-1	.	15	CSVEDLGGDGSRYTF	TGCAGCGTTGAAGATCTAGGGGGGGATGGCTCCCGCTACACCTTC
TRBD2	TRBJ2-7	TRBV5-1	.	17	CASSPGTSGGRLDEQYF	TGCGCCAGCAGCCCCGGGACTAGCGGGGGACGCCTAGACGAGCAGTACTTC
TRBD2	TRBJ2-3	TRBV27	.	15	CASSLLAGSTDTQYF	TGTGCCAGCAGTTTACTAGCGGGATCCACAGATACGCAGTATTTT
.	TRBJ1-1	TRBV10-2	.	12	CASSPGQGIAFF	TGCGCCAGCAGTCCCGGGCAGGGTATAGCTTTCTTT
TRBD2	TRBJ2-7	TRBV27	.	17	CASKLSWTGGTSYEQYF	TGTGCCAGCAAACTTTCCTGGACGGGGGGGACCTCCTACGAGCAGTACTTC
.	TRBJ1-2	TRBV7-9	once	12	CSSSPGAYGYTF	TGTTCCAGCAGCCCTGGAGCCTATGGCTACACCTTC
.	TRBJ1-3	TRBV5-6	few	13	CASSLQFGNTIYF	TGTGCCAGCAGCTTACAGTTTGGAAACACCATATATTTT
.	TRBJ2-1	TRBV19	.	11	CASSGANEQFF	TGTGCCAGTAGTGGGGCAAATGAGCAGTTCTTC
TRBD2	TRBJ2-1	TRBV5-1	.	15	CASSLGLAAYNEQFF	TGCGCCAGCAGCCTCGGACTAGCGGCCTACAATGAGCAGTTCTTC
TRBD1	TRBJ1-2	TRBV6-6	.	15	CASSSSGTGNYGYTF	TGTGCCAGCAGTTCCTCCGGGACAGGGAACTATGGCTACACCTTC
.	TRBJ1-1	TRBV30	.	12	CAWSVTGGEAFF	TGTGCCTGGAGTGTCACTGGCGGGGAAGCTTTCTTT
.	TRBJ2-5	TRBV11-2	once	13	CASSFRDKETQYF	TGTGCCAGCAGCTTTCGGGACAAAGAGACCCAGTACTTC
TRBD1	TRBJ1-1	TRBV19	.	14	CASRPDRGSTEAFF	TGTGCCAGTAGACCCGACAGGGGCAGCACTGAAGCTTTCTTT
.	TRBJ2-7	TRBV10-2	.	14	CASSETYPNDEQYF	TGCGCCAGCAGTGAAACCTACCCCAACGACGAGCAGTACTTC
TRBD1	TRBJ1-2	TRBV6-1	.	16	CASSADRGEGNYGYTF	TGTGCCAGCAGTGCGGACAGGGGAGAGGGCAACTATGGCTACACCTTC
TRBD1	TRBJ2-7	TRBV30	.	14	CASDQRQGVYEQYF	TGTGCCTCGGACCAGAGACAGGGGGTTTACGAGCAGTACTTC
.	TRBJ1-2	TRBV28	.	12	CASQGRSYGYTF	TGTGCCAGTCAGGGTCGGAGCTATGGCTACACCTTC
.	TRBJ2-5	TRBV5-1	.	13	CASSPGSQETQYF	TGCGCCAGCAGCCCCGGGTCCCAAGAGACCCAGTACTTC